This is a list of T cell receptor beta chains from one sample in a study of T cell responses to AZD1222 COVID-19 vaccine. Sequencing used immunoSEQ multiplex PCR; TCRdb keeps in-frame clones, though not all of them. This sample has around 83,000 clones, with roughly 82% found just once. Sequencing was performed on peripheral blood, taken on day 0 of AZD1222 vaccination. These receptors all come from an adult in good health. Each CDR3 is given with its conserved first and last residue. Each record gives: D gene, V gene, J gene, clone size, CDR3 protein. The D gene is left open where the match is weak. Clone size is stated in some rows and not others, as once, few, many or a class when expanded.

d_call: .; v_call: TRBV2; j_call: TRBJ1-1; clone_size: .; cdr3_aa: CASKGWAPEAFF
d_call: TRBD1; v_call: TRBV2; j_call: TRBJ1-2; clone_size: .; cdr3_aa: CAISGGAGGYTF
d_call: .; v_call: TRBV6-6; j_call: TRBJ2-1; clone_size: .; cdr3_aa: CASRIQTRNNEQFF
d_call: .; v_call: TRBV18; j_call: TRBJ2-3; clone_size: .; cdr3_aa: CASSPMLGDTQYF
d_call: TRBD1; v_call: TRBV6-2/TRBV6-3; j_call: TRBJ1-5; clone_size: .; cdr3_aa: CASSQHRGLSNQPQHF
d_call: TRBD1; v_call: TRBV5-1; j_call: TRBJ1-2; clone_size: .; cdr3_aa: CASSPGQGASGYTF
d_call: .; v_call: TRBV10-3; j_call: TRBJ1-1; clone_size: .; cdr3_aa: CAISGVNTEAFF
d_call: .; v_call: TRBV5-4; j_call: TRBJ2-5; clone_size: .; cdr3_aa: CASSRGRSQETQYF
d_call: TRBD2; v_call: TRBV3-1/TRBV3-2; j_call: TRBJ2-1; clone_size: few; cdr3_aa: CASSLGLGLGNEQFF
d_call: .; v_call: TRBV19; j_call: TRBJ1-3; clone_size: .; cdr3_aa: CASSPDSISGNTIYF
d_call: .; v_call: TRBV11-3; j_call: TRBJ1-5; clone_size: .; cdr3_aa: CASSLDVAGREGNQPQHF
d_call: .; v_call: TRBV5-1; j_call: TRBJ2-2; clone_size: once; cdr3_aa: CASSLALSRGAAGELFF
d_call: .; v_call: TRBV4-1; j_call: TRBJ1-3; clone_size: .; cdr3_aa: CASSQRGPEAVSSGNTIYF
d_call: .; v_call: TRBV7-2; j_call: TRBJ1-2; clone_size: .; cdr3_aa: CASSLALGGDYGYTF
d_call: TRBD1; v_call: TRBV28; j_call: TRBJ2-5; clone_size: .; cdr3_aa: CASSSTGTGEETQYF
d_call: .; v_call: TRBV19; j_call: TRBJ1-2; clone_size: .; cdr3_aa: CASSIGQSYGYTF
d_call: TRBD1; v_call: TRBV5-1; j_call: TRBJ1-5; clone_size: .; cdr3_aa: CASSPGTADNQPQHF
d_call: .; v_call: TRBV9; j_call: TRBJ2-1; clone_size: .; cdr3_aa: CASSPQPSSYNEQFF
d_call: .; v_call: TRBV27; j_call: TRBJ1-2; clone_size: .; cdr3_aa: CASSLNAGYGYTF
d_call: .; v_call: TRBV5-1; j_call: TRBJ1-1; clone_size: .; cdr3_aa: CASSKDQSINTEAFF
d_call: TRBD1; v_call: TRBV10-3; j_call: TRBJ2-7; clone_size: .; cdr3_aa: CAIRDRGYEQYF
d_call: .; v_call: TRBV3-1/TRBV3-2; j_call: TRBJ2-7; clone_size: .; cdr3_aa: CASSPLLGTRSSYEQYF
d_call: TRBD2; v_call: TRBV7-9; j_call: TRBJ2-1; clone_size: once; cdr3_aa: CASSLALAGGPDEQFF
d_call: .; v_call: TRBV19; j_call: TRBJ1-5; clone_size: .; cdr3_aa: CASSMRQSNQPQHF
d_call: TRBD1; v_call: TRBV15; j_call: TRBJ1-1; clone_size: .; cdr3_aa: CATSIRGRGTEAFF
d_call: .; v_call: TRBV5-6; j_call: TRBJ1-2; clone_size: .; cdr3_aa: CASSLAADQDTYGYTF
d_call: .; v_call: TRBV6-5; j_call: TRBJ1-2; clone_size: .; cdr3_aa: CASSYDVWGTNYGYTF
d_call: TRBD2; v_call: TRBV6-5; j_call: TRBJ2-7; clone_size: .; cdr3_aa: CASSYSGLEREQYF
d_call: TRBD2; v_call: TRBV14; j_call: TRBJ2-1; clone_size: .; cdr3_aa: CASSRAKLAGGYNEQFF
d_call: .; v_call: TRBV6-5; j_call: TRBJ2-1; clone_size: .; cdr3_aa: CASSPPHNEQFF
d_call: TRBD1; v_call: TRBV24-1; j_call: TRBJ1-4; clone_size: once; cdr3_aa: CATSDLSDRGPNEKLFF
d_call: .; v_call: TRBV9; j_call: TRBJ2-5; clone_size: once; cdr3_aa: CASSVTLGETQYF
d_call: .; v_call: TRBV28; j_call: TRBJ1-2; clone_size: .; cdr3_aa: CASSSSATIYGYTF
d_call: .; v_call: TRBV3-1/TRBV3-2; j_call: TRBJ1-4; clone_size: .; cdr3_aa: CASSHSRGPNEKLFF